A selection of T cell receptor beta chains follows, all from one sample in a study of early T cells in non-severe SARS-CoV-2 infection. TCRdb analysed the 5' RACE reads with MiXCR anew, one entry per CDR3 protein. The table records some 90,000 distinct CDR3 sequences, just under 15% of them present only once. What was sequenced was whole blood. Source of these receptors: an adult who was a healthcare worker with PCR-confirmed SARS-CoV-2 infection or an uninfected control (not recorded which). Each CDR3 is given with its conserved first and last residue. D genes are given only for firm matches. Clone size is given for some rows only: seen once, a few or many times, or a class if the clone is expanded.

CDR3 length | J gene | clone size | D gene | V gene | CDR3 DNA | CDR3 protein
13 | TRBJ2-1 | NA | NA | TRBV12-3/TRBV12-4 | TGTGCCAGCAGTTTAACTGGGTTAAATGAGCAGTTCTTC | CASSLTGLNEQFF
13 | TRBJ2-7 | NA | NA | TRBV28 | TGTGCCAGCTGCCGAGGGAGTCGGTACGAGCAGTACTTC | CASCRGSRYEQYF
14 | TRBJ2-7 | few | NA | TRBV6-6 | TGTGCCAGCAGTTTCTCTACAGGGTACTACGAGCAGTACTTC | CASSFSTGYYEQYF
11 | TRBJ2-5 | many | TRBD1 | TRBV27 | TGTGCCAGCCAGACAGGGGAGACCCAGTACTTC | CASQTGETQYF
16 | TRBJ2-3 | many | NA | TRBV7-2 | TGTGCCAGCAGCCCCCCCACAGGGTTCCCCACAGATACGCAGTATTTT | CASSPPTGFPTDTQYF
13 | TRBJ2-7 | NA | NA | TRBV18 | TGTGCCAGCTCACCACCCACCTCGTGGGAGCAGTACTTC | CASSPPTSWEQYF
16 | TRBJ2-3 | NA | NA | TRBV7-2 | TGTGCCAGCAGCTTATTGGTCGGGACTGTCACAGATACGCAGTATTTT | CASSLLVGTVTDTQYF
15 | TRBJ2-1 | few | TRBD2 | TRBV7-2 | TGTGCCAGCAGCTTACGGGAGGGCCCCTACAATGAGCAGTTCTTC | CASSLREGPYNEQFF
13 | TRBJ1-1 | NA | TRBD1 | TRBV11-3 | TGTGCCAGCAGCGAACAGGGGTACACTGAAGCTTTCTTT | CASSEQGYTEAFF
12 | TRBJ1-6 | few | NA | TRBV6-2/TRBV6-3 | TGTGCCAGCAGTTACGGGTCGTCGCCCCTCCACTTT | CASSYGSSPLHF
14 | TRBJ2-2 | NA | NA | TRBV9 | TGTGCCAGCAACTTTGGCGGGATCCCCGGGGAGCTGTTTTTT | CASNFGGIPGELFF
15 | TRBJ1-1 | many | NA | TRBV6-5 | TGTGCCAGCAGTTACTCGTATAAGGTGAACACTGAAGCTTTCTTT | CASSYSYKVNTEAFF
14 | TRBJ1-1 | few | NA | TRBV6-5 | TGTGCCAGCAGGAGGGGGAGGGGGAACACTGAAGCTTTCTTT | CASRRGRGNTEAFF
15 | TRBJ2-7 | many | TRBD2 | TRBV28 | TGTGCCAGCAGCCGGCCCCGGACTAGCAGCTACGAGCAGTACTTC | CASSRPRTSSYEQYF
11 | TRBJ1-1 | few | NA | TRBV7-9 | TGTGCCAGCAGCCCCAGGTTAGAAGCTTTCTTT | CASSPRLEAFF
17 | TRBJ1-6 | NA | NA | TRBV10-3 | TGTGCCATCAGTGAGAGTCCGGGGGGCAATCGTGTCTCACCCCTCCACTTT | CAISESPGGNRVSPLHF
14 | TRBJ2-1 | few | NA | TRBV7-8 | TGTGCCAGCAGCTTAGCTCGCCGGACCAATGAGCAGTTCTTC | CASSLARRTNEQFF
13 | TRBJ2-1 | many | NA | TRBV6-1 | TGTGCCAGCAGTGAAGACCCAGGCAATGAGCAGTTCTTC | CASSEDPGNEQFF
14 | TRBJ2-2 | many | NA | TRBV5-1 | TGCGCCAGCAGCTCGGATGTAGCCACCGGGGAGCTGTTTTTT | CASSSDVATGELFF
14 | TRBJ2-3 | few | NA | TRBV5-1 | TGCGCCAGCAGCGAGGGACCTTCGACGGGTACGCAGTATTTT | CASSEGPSTGTQYF
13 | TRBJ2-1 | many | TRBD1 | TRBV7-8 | TGTGCCAGCAGTGGAGACAGGGGGAATGAGCAGTTCTTC | CASSGDRGNEQFF
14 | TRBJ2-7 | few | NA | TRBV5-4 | TGTGCCAGCAGCTTCGGCGGGACGGACTACGAGCAGTACTTC | CASSFGGTDYEQYF
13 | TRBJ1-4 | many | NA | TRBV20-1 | TGCAGTGCTAGTAGCAGGGCTGAGGAAAAACTGTTTTTT | CSASSRAEEKLFF
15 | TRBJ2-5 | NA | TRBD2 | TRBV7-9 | TGTGCCAGCAGCTTGCGTCTAGCGGTCCAAGAGACCCAGTACTTC | CASSLRLAVQETQYF
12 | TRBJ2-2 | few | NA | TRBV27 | TGTGCCAGCAGTCCCCCGGGGTGGGAGCTGTTTTTT | CASSPPGWELFF
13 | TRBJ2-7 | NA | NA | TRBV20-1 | TGCAGTGCTAGAGAGACCGGCGGCTTCGAGCAGTACTTC | CSARETGGFEQYF
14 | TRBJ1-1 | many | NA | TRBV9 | TGTGCCAGCAGCGTAGAAGGCGGGGGAGCAGAAGCTTTCTTT | CASSVEGGGAEAFF
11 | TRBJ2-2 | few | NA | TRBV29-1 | TGCAGCGTTATTACAATCGGGGAGCTGTTTTTT | CSVITIGELFF
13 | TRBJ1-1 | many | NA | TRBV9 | TGTGCCAGCAGCGCCTACAAGGACACTGAAGCTTTCTTT | CASSAYKDTEAFF
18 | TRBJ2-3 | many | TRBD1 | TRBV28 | TGTGCCAGCAGTTTACCTACCCGACGGACAGGGAGGCGGGATACGCAGTATTTT | CASSLPTRRTGRRDTQYF
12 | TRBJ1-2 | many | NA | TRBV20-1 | TGCAGTGCTAGTATCTCTGACTATGGCTACACCTTC | CSASISDYGYTF
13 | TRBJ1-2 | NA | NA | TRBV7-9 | TGTGCCAGCAGCTTAGACAGGACCTATGGCTACACCTTC | CASSLDRTYGYTF
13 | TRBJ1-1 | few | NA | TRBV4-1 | TGCGCCAGCAGCCAAGATTATGGAGGGGGAGCTTTCTTT | CASSQDYGGGAFF
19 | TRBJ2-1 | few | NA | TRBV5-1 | TGCGCCAGCAGCTTGGAGCGGCAGACCATAGGGAGCTCCTACAATGAGCAGTTCTTC | CASSLERQTIGSSYNEQFF
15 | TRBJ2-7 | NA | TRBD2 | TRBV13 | TGTGCCAGCAGCTTAGCGGGAGGTAACTCCTACGAGCAGTACTTC | CASSLAGGNSYEQYF
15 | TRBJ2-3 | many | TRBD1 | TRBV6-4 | TGTGCCAGCAGCTCCGGGACAGGGGGCACAGATACGCAGTATTTT | CASSSGTGGTDTQYF
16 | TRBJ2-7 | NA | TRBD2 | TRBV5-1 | TGCGCCAGCAGCTTGAGGACTAGCGGGGCCTCTGACGAGCAGTACTTC | CASSLRTSGASDEQYF
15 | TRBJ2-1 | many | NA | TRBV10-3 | TGTGCCATCAGTGAGTCGAACAGAGGGGGCAATGAGCAGTTCTTC | CAISESNRGGNEQFF